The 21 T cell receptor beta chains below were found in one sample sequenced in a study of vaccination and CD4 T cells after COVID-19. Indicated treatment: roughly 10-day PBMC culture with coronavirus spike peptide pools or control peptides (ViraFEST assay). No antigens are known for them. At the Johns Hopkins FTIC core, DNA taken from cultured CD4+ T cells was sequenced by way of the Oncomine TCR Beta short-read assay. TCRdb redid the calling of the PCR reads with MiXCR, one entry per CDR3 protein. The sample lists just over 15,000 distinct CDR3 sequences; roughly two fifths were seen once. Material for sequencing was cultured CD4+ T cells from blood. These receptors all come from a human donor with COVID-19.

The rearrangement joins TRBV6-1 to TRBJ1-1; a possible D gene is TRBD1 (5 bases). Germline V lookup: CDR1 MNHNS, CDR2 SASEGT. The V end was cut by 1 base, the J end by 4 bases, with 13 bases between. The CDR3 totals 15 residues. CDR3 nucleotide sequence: TGTGCCAGCAGTGAAGTATGGGGCTTGGGCACTGAAGCTTTCTTT. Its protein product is CASSEVWGLGTEAFF.

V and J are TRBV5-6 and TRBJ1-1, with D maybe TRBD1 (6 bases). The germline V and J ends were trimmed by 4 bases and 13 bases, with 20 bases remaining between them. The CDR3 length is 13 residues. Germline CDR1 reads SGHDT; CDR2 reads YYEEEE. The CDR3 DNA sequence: TGTGCCAGCAGCGATCCAGGGGCCTCTAGGAGTTTCTTT. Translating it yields CASSDPGASRSFF.

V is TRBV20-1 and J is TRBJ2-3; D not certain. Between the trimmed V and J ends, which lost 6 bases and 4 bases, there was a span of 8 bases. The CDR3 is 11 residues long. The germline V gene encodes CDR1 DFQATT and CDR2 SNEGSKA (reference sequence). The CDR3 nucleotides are TGCAGTGCAATAGTTGCAGATACGCAGTATTTT. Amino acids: CSAIVADTQYF.

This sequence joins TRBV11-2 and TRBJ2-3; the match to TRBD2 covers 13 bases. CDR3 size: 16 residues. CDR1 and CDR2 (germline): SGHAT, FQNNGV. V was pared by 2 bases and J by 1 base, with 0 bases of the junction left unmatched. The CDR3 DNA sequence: TGTGCCAGCAGCTTAACTAGCGGGGGGGGCACAGATACGCAGTATTTT. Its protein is CASSLTSGGGTDTQYF.

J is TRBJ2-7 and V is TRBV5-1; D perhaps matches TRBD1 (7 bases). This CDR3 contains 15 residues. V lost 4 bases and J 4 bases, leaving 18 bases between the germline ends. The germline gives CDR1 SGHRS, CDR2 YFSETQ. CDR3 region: CASSAAGQGVYEQYF. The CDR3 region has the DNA TGCGCCAGCAGCGCGGCGGGGCAGGGGGTTTACGAGCAGTACTTC. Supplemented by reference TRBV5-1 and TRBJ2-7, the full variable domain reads KAGVTQTPRYLIKTRGQQVTLSCSPISGHRSVSWYQQTPGQGLQFLFEYFSETQRNKGNFPGRFSGRQFSNSRSEMNVSTLELGDSALYLCASSAAGQGVYEQYFGPGTRLTVT.

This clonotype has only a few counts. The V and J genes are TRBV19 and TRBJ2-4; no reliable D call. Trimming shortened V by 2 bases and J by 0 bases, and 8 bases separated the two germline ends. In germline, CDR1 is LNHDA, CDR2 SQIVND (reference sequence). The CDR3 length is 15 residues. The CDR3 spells CASSIPNLAKNIQYF. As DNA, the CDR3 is TGTGCCAGTAGTATACCTAACTTAGCCAAAAACATTCAGTACTTC.

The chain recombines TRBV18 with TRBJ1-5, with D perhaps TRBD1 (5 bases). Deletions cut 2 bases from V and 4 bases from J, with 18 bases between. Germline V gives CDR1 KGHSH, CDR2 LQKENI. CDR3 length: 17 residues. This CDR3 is CASSPKGREVWNQPQHF. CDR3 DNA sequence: TGTGCCAGCTCACCAAAAGGCAGGGAGGTTTGGAATCAGCCCCAGCATTTT.

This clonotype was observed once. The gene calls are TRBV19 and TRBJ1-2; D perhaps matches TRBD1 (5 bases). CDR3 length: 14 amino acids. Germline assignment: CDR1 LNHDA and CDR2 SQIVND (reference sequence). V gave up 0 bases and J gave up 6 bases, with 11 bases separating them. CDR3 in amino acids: CASSIEQGWDGYTF. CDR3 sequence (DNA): TGTGCCAGTAGTATAGAGCAGGGTTGGGATGGCTACACCTTC.

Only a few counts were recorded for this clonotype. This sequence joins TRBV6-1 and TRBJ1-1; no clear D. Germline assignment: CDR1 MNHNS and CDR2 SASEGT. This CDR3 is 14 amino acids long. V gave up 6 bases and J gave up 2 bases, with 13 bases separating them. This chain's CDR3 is CASRGRPTNTEAFF. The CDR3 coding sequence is TGTGCCAGCAGGGGGAGGCCCACCAACACTGAAGCTTTCTTT.

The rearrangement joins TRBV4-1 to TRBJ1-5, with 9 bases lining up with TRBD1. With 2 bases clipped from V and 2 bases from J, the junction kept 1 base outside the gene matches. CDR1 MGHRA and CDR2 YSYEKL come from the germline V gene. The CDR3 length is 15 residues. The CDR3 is CASSQTGGRNQPQHF. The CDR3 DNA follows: TGCGCCAGCAGCCAAACAGGGGGCCGCAATCAGCCCCAGCATTTT.

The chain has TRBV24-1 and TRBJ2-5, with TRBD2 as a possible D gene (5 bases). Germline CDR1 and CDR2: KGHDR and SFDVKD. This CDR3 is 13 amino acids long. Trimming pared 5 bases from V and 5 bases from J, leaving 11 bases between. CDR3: CATSARGLETQYF. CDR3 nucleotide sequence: TGTGCCACCAGTGCGAGAGGGTTGGAGACCCAGTACTTC.

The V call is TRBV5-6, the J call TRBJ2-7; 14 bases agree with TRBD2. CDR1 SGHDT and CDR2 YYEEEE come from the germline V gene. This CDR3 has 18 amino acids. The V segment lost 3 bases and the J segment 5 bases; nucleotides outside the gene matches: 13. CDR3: CASSSLAGLAGGVNEQYF. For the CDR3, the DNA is TGTGCCAGCAGCTCCCTCGCCGGACTAGCGGGGGGAGTCAACGAGCAGTACTTC.

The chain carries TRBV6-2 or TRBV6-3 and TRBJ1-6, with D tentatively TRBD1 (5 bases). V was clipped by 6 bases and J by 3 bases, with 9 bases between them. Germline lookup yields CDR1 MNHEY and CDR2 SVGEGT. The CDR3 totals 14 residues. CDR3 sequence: CASSPGHYNSPLHF. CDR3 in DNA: TGTGCCAGCAGCCCCGGACACTATAATTCACCCCTCCACTTT.

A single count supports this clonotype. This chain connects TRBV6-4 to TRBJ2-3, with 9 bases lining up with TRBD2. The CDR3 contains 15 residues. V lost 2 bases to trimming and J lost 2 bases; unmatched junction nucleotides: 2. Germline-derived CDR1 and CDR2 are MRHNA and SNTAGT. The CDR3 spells CASSDGGGATDTQYF. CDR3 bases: TGTGCCAGCAGTGACGGCGGGGGGGCCACAGATACGCAGTATTTT.

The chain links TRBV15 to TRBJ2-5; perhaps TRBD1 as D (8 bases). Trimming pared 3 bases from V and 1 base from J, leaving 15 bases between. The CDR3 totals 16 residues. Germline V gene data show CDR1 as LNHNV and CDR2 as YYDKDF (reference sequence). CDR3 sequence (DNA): TGTGCCACCAGCAGGGGGGGGACAGGTGGCCAAGAGACCCAGTACTTC. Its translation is CATSRGGTGGQETQYF.

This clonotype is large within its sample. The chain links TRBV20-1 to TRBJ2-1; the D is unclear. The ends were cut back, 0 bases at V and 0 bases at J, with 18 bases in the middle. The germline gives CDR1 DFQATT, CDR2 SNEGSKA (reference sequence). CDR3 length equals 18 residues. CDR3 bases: TGCAGTGCTAGAGATTCGGGCAGTTCCCCGACCTCCTACAATGAGCAGTTCTTC. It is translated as CSARDSGSSPTSYNEQFF.

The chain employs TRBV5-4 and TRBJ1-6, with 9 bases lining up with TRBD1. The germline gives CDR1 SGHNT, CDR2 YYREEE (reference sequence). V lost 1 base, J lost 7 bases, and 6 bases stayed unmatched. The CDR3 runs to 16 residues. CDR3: CASSLPDRGQNSPLHF. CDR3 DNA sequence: TGTGCCAGCAGCTTGCCGGACAGGGGACAGAATTCACCCCTCCACTTT. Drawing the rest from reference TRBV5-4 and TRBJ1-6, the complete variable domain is ETGVTQSPTHLIKTRGQQVTLRCSSQSGHNTVSWYQQALGQGPQFIFQYYREEENGRGNFPPRFSGLQFPNYSSELNVNALELDDSALYLCASSLPDRGQNSPLHFGNGTRLTVT.

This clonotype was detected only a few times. CDR3 residues: CAWSVLRISYNSPLHF. The CDR3 DNA follows: TGTGCCTGGAGTGTATTGCGAATCTCCTATAATTCACCCCTCCACTTT. This chain links TRBV30 with TRBJ1-6; D gene unclear. Trimming took off 0 bases at V and 0 bases at J, with 9 bases between the two ends. The CDR3 contains 16 residues. CDR1 is GTSNPN, CDR2 SVGIG, per germline (reference sequence).

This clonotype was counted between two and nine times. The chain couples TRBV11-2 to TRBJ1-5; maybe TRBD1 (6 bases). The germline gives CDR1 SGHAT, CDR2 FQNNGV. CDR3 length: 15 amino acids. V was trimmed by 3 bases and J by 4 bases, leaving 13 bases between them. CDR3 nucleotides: TGTGCCAGCAGCTTTAGCGGGACAAATAATCAGCCCCAGCATTTT. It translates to CASSFSGTNNQPQHF. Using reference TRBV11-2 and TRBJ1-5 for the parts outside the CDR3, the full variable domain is EAGVAQSPRYKIIEKRQSVAFWCNPISGHATLYWYQQILGQGPKLLIQFQNNGVVDDSQLPKDRFSAERLKGVDSTLKIQPAKLEDSAVYLCASSFSGTNNQPQHFGDGTRLSIL.

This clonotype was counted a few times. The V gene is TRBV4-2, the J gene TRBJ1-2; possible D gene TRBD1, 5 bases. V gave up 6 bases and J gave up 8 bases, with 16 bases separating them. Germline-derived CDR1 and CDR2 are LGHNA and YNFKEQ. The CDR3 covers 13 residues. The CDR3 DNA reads TGTGCCAGCAGTCCCGACAGCCGTGGAGGCTACACCTTC. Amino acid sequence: CASSPDSRGGYTF.

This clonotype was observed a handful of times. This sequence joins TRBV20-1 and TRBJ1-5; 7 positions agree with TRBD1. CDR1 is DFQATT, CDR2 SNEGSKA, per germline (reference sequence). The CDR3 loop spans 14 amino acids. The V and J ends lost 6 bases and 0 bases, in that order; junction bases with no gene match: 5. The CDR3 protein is CSAEGGYSNQPQHF. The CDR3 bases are TGCAGTGCAGAAGGGGGCTATAGCAATCAGCCCCAGCATTTT.